This T cell receptor beta chain derives from a study of Ad26.COV2.S vaccination and SARS-CoV-2 variants. Treatment here: about 20 received Ad26.COV2.S at low or high dose, single or two shots; about 5 received placebo; per-sample allocation not given. At day 63 after the first vaccine or placebo injection, samples were drawn. As to this clone: Antigen unknown.

Study conclusions and caveats: Individuals receiving vaccine had higher spike-specific TCR breadth than placebo recipients did.

Sequenced by immunoSEQ multiplex PCR; TCRdb stores in-frame clones only, minus some. The sample shows 500,000 or so clones, 87% of them seen only once. Trimming stripped 5 bases from V and 0 bases from J, with 15 bases between. This CDR3 is built from 16 residues. Germline lookup yields CDR1 SGHNT and CDR2 YYREEE (reference sequence). The source is a person between 18 and 59 years old who received the Ad26.COV2.S COVID-19 vaccine or a placebo. This sample comprised peripheral blood, obtained in a trial of Ad26.COV2.S vaccine versus placebo. The chain recombines TRBV5-4 with TRBJ2-1, with TRBD2 as a possible D gene (5 bases). CDR3 sequence (DNA): TGTGCCAGCAGAAGCGGCCTAGGCGACTCCTACAATGAGCAGTTCTTC. Its translation: CASRSGLGDSYNEQFF.